This record looks at one TCR beta chain sequence and its context. CDR1 and CDR2 (germline): KGHSH, LQKENI. V trimming: 5 bases; J trimming: 4 bases; junction bases outside the gene matches: 10. CDR3 size: 15 residues. These data belong to a study of technical replicates of blood from a handful of donors. Clones were read by immunoSEQ multiplex PCR, and TCRdb kept only the in-frame ones, dropping some. The data contain tens of thousands of clones, about 96% of them singletons. The chain is built from TRBV18 and TRBJ1-2, with 7 bases matching TRBD1. This receptor was obtained from a human donor in good health. The sample comprised T cells isolated from PBMCs. CDR3 sequence reads: CASSIRTGGPYGYTF. In nucleotides, the CDR3 is TGTGCCAGCTCAATTCGGACAGGAGGCCCCTATGGCTACACCTTC.